These T cell receptor beta chains were read from a single sample in a study of neurological immune-mediated disorders. One entry per CDR3 protein results from TCRdb running MiXCR on the 5' RACE reads. The sample has 20,000 to 25,000 distinct CDR3 sequences, 17% seen once. The sample taken for sequencing was CD8+ T cells from blood. The receptors derive from a woman between 18 and 29 years old with multiple sclerosis. Both conserved end residues are part of each CDR3. A D gene is named only where the DNA matches it firmly.

13 | TRBV5-6 | . | CASSPNPSGTQYF
14 | TRBV6-5 | . | CASSYKGGNTEAFF
11 | TRBV20-1 | . | CSVERNTEAFF
14 | TRBV12-3/TRBV12-4 | . | CASSLYRYQETQYF
15 | TRBV7-7 | TRBD1 | CASSGGQGNTGELFF
13 | TRBV20-1 | . | CSAQALLNQPQHF
15 | TRBV7-8 | . | CASSALKTVWQPQHF
16 | TRBV6-2/TRBV6-3 | TRBD2 | CASSNPGLPLWNEQFF
13 | TRBV6-5 | . | CASSYAVNQPQHF
15 | TRBV20-1 | . | CSARDIGTSNTEAFF
14 | TRBV7-3 | TRBD2 | CASSLGGGKETQYF
15 | TRBV9 | TRBD2 | CASTAGGRSDNEQFF
13 | TRBV5-5 | . | CASSWDGSGGYTF
17 | TRBV5-5 | . | CASSPGGSPGSNQPQHF
15 | TRBV7-9 | TRBD1 | CASSLMGQTFGEQFF
13 | TRBV29-1 | . | CSVKKGLDYGYTF
15 | TRBV29-1 | TRBD2 | CSVELAGEYQETQYF
14 | TRBV5-1 | . | CASSPGGVYNEQFF
18 | TRBV19 | TRBD1 | CASSLIPVGQGAIGELFF
13 | TRBV28 | . | CASSFMLNTEAFF
16 | TRBV20-1 | TRBD1 | CSAPVRDRGHTDTQYF
17 | TRBV18 | . | CASSPWRGPSSYNEQFF
15 | TRBV5-5 | TRBD1 | CASSFQDRANEKLFF
13 | TRBV20-1 | . | CSARDHRADTQYF
14 | TRBV6-2/TRBV6-3 | . | CASSYGGMNTEAFF
13 | TRBV7-2 | TRBD2 | CASSPGLVNEQFF
13 | TRBV7-2 | . | CASSFGTVYEQYF
15 | TRBV12-3/TRBV12-4 | TRBD1 | CASSSRDSGVDGYTF
13 | TRBV4-1 | . | CASSRGTGTEAFF
14 | TRBV27 | . | CASSTGRGTGELFF
14 | TRBV10-3 | . | CAISDQRGWTEAFF
15 | TRBV27 | . | CASSQQGTGANVLTF
16 | TRBV12-3/TRBV12-4 | . | CASSLETALGTDTQYF
14 | TRBV7-2 | . | CASSLIAGWGTQYF
15 | TRBV5-6 | . | CASSNRVGLAGELFF
16 | TRBV7-8 | TRBD1 | CASSKNPPGQGNGYTF
15 | TRBV21-1 | . | CASSISKREYNEQFF
11 | TRBV7-9 | . | CASSPSGTQYF
12 | TRBV4-1 | . | CASSQGDNEQFF
14 | TRBV12-3/TRBV12-4 | TRBD1 | CASRIQGASTEAFF
17 | TRBV5-5 | . | CASSLVLGFAINYGYTF
13 | TRBV12-3/TRBV12-4 | TRBD1 | CASSQGAGGEAFF
17 | TRBV2 | TRBD1 | CANSRRDRFSGANVLTF
13 | TRBV28 | . | CASSFRGLTEAFF
15 | TRBV7-9 | TRBD2 | CASSLRRGADGEQFF
16 | TRBV5-6 | . | CASSLTLRENSYEQYF
13 | TRBV19 | . | CASSMGGYNEQFF
14 | TRBV20-1 | TRBD2 | CSARIRDYADTQYF
14 | TRBV5-5 | TRBD1 | CASSDNPGQGAKFF
15 | TRBV6-5 | TRBD2 | CASSLAGEGYNEQFF
12 | TRBV24-1 | . | CATSDWDNEQFF
15 | TRBV7-9 | TRBD1 | CASSRTGPMNTEAFF
16 | TRBV12-3/TRBV12-4 | . | CASSPSPGDPNQPQHF
14 | TRBV4-3 | . | CASSQDVGFNTQYF
14 | TRBV6-5 | . | CASSGGGPTDTQYF
15 | TRBV27 | . | CASSRAGRQHEKLFF
14 | TRBV5-6 | . | CASSLNREVDGYTF
15 | TRBV20-1 | TRBD2 | CSARASGRVANEQFF
15 | TRBV14 | . | CASSQTGDPSYEQYF